This T cell receptor (beta chain) is drawn from a study of shared clonotypes between healthy human individuals. Background on the study: Donors consisted of a couple of women and a few men between 18 and 49. Study-wide results and caveats: Estimated richness values were generally larger in naive subsets than in memory subsets.

Generated by immunoSEQ multiplex PCR, the TCRdb table keeps only in-frame clones and is missing some. The sample holds some 1.4 million clones, 96% seen once. V lost 3 bases, J lost 4 bases, and 9 bases stayed unmatched. The CDR3 spans 19 residues. Germline CDR1 reads MGHRA; CDR2 reads YSYEKL. With respect to this clone: Its antigen is unknown.

The receptor comes from a man aged 25-40 years in good health. The material sequenced was naive CD4+ T cells sorted from blood. Subset in this sample: CD45RA+ positively selected. The chain employs TRBV4-1 and TRBJ2-2; the match to TRBD2 covers 15 bases. The CDR3 bases are TGCGCCAGCAGCCAGGTCGGACTAGCGGGAGGGCCGGGCACCGGGGAGCTGTTTTTT. It specifies CASSQVGLAGGPGTGELFF.